The 20 T cell receptor beta chains presented below share a single source sample, sequenced in a study of Graves' ophthalmopathy and Graves' hyperthyroidism. RNA served as the template for amplifying TCR beta CDR3 regions. The authors performed first-round RT-PCR with HTBI primers and then a second-round multiplex PCR. MiXCR, applied by TCRdb to the multiplex PCR reads, yields one record per CDR3 protein. The table records under 350,000 distinct CDR3 sequences, roughly 15% of them present only once. The sample consisted of peripheral blood. These receptors were collected from an adult man with Graves' ophthalmopathy.

The genes are TRBV10-3 and TRBJ2-7; possibly TRBD1 for D (6 bases). The CDR3 covers 14 residues. Germline values: CDR1 ENHRY, CDR2 SYGVKD. Trimming removed 2 bases from V and 5 bases from J, with 13 bases in between. CDR3 coding DNA: TGTGCCATCAGTGAGGCGACAGGTGGAAACGAGCAGTACTTC. Encoded protein: CAISEATGGNEQYF.

This clonotype showed up just a few times. This rearrangement joins TRBV7-2 to TRBJ2-5; D uncertain. Germline-derived CDR1 and CDR2 are SGHTA and FQGNSA. The V end was cut by 2 bases, the J end by 0 bases, with 7 bases between. The CDR3 runs 14 residues. CDR3 amino acids: CASSLQADQETQYF. The CDR3 DNA reads as TGTGCCAGCAGCTTACAGGCGGACCAAGAGACCCAGTACTTC.

Only a few counts were recorded for this clonotype. V usage is TRBV20-1 and J usage is TRBJ2-7; 11 bases are a match to TRBD1. The CDR3 spans 15 residues. The germline V gene encodes CDR1 DFQATT and CDR2 SNEGSKA (reference sequence). Trimming took 6 bases from V and 2 from J; bases not matched to a gene: 9. The CDR3 DNA follows: TGCAGTGCCCAAAACGCGGGACAGGGGGCCTACGAGCAGTACTTC. This gives the protein CSAQNAGQGAYEQYF.

The chain has TRBV11-2 and TRBJ2-7, with 7 positions matching TRBD2. The V and J ends lost 3 bases and 0 bases, in that order; junction bases with no gene match: 17. The CDR3 length is 19 residues. The germline gives CDR1 SGHAT, CDR2 FQNNGV. The CDR3 nucleotides are TGTGCCAGCAGCTTCCGCAACATAGCAACTAGCGCAAGCTCCTACGAGCAGTACTTC. Protein sequence: CASSFRNIATSASSYEQYF.

V gene TRBV12-3 or TRBV12-4 combines with J gene TRBJ1-5; D is possibly TRBD1 (6 bases). V lost 6 bases and J lost 3, with 15 bases in between. CDR3 length equals 15 residues. The CDR3 loop reads CASSLLGGANQPQHF. Here the CDR3 DNA reads TGTGCCAGCAGCTTACTCGGGGGGGCCAATCAGCCCCAGCATTTT.

This clonotype appeared many times. This sequence joins TRBV7-2 and TRBJ2-5; no reliable D call. Looked up from germline, CDR1 is SGHTA and CDR2 is FQGNSA. This CDR3 contains 15 residues. Trimming removed 1 base from V and 1 base from J, with 10 bases in between. CDR3 amino acids: CASSLGFGRQETQYF. The CDR3 DNA reads as TGTGCCAGCAGCTTAGGGTTCGGCCGCCAAGAGACCCAGTACTTC.

This clonotype has at least ten counts. The rearrangement uses TRBV7-6 and TRBJ2-7, with 9 bases matching TRBD1. J lost 2 bases, V lost 5 bases, and 10 bases had no gene match. This CDR3 region has 16 residues. Germline V lookup: CDR1 SGHVS, CDR2 FNYEAQ. The CDR3 DNA is TGTGCCAGCAGCCCAGCTCGACAGGGGGGGACCTACGAGCAGTACTTC. Translated, it gives CASSPARQGGTYEQYF.

The table lists this clonotype with many counts. The chain combines TRBV7-2 with TRBJ2-7, with 9 positions matching TRBD1. CDR3 length equals 15 residues. The germline CDR1 and CDR2 sequences are SGHTA and FQGNSA. Unmatched junction bases numbered 12, after V lost 7 bases and J lost 5 bases. The CDR3 DNA is TGTGCCAGCACCCCGCCGGGACAGGGAAACAACGAGCAGTACTTC. Protein product: CASTPPGQGNNEQYF. Together with reference TRBV7-2 and TRBJ2-7, the CDR3 gives the full variable domain: GAGVSQSPSNKVTEKGKDVELRCDPISGHTALYWYRQSLGQGLEFLIYFQGNSAPDKSGLPSDRFSAERTGGSVSTLTIQRTQQEDSAVYLCASTPPGQGNNEQYFGPGTRLTVT.

The chain is built from TRBV28 and TRBJ2-7; 11 bases are shared with TRBD2. V gave up 7 bases and J gave up 5 bases; unmatched junction bases: 22. The CDR3 has 19 residues. Looked up from germline, CDR1 is MDHEN and CDR2 is SYDVKM. DNA for the CDR3: TGTGCCAGCACCCCAGAGCCCAGACTAGCGGGGAGGATTAAAAACGAGCAGTACTTC. This translates into CASTPEPRLAGRIKNEQYF.

Many counts were recorded for this clonotype. V and J are TRBV20-1 and TRBJ2-2; D is perhaps TRBD2 (7 bases). Trimming stripped 6 bases from V and 2 bases from J, with 16 bases between. Germline-derived CDR1 and CDR2 are DFQATT and SNEGSKA (reference sequence). The CDR3 contains 15 residues. The CDR3: CSARGAPHNTGELFF. CDR3 nucleotide sequence: TGCAGTGCCCGGGGGGCACCACACAACACCGGGGAGCTGTTTTTT.

The CDR3 DNA is TGTGCCAGTAGGGGGTACGAGCAGTACTTC. This encodes CASRGYEQYF. The chain carries TRBV2 and TRBJ2-7; perhaps TRBD1 as D (6 bases). The CDR3 sequence is 10 residues long. Per germline, CDR1 SNHLY and CDR2 FYNNEI. With 9 bases removed from V and 4 bases from J, the gap between germline ends came to 7 bases.

This clonotype has ten or more counts. The chain carries TRBV5-1 and TRBJ2-7, with TRBD1 matching over 12 bases. Germline assignment: CDR1 SGHRS and CDR2 YFSETQ. This CDR3 contains 15 residues. Trimming removed 4 bases from V and 6 bases from J; junction bases left unmatched: 8. CDR3 nucleotides: TGCGCCAGCAGCCCGACGGGACAGGGGGCATCCGAGCAGTACTTC. Protein product: CASSPTGQGASEQYF.

The chain has TRBV10-3 and TRBJ2-2; TRBD1 matches 10 bases. The CDR3 runs 14 residues. Trimming took 7 bases from V and 6 from J; bases not matched to a gene: 5. The germline V gene has CDR1 ENHRY and CDR2 SYGVKD. CDR3: CAIKRQGAPGELFF. CDR3 in DNA: TGTGCCATCAAGAGACAGGGGGCCCCCGGGGAGCTGTTTTTT.

The sample holds many counts of this clonotype. The chain employs TRBV3-1 and TRBJ2-7; weak D call: TRBD2 (6 bases). Trimming took 4 bases from V and 7 from J, leaving 11 bases between them. The CDR3 has 12 amino acids. CDR1 is LGHDT, CDR2 YNNKEL, per germline (reference sequence). The CDR3 nucleotides are TGTGCCAGCAGCCTAACGGCGGGGGAGCAGTACTTC. Translating gives CASSLTAGEQYF.

The sample holds many counts of this clonotype. The rearrangement links TRBV20-1 to TRBJ1-5, with D unresolved. The CDR3 runs 16 residues. Germline values: CDR1 DFQATT, CDR2 SNEGSKA (reference sequence). V shed 6 bases and J shed 1 base, with 19 bases lying between them. The CDR3 protein is CSASSGLMGSNQPQHF. The CDR3 coding sequence is TGCAGTGCCTCGTCCGGATTAATGGGGAGCAATCAGCCCCAGCATTTT.

This clonotype was counted at least ten times. The rearrangement joins TRBV9 to TRBJ2-7, with 7 bases fitting TRBD1. Trimming removed 0 bases from V and 3 bases from J; junction bases left unmatched: 6. This CDR3 region has 15 residues. Germline CDR1 reads SGDLS; CDR2 reads YYNGEE. Written as DNA, the CDR3 is TGTGCCAGCAGCGTAGAAGGGGGCATGGGCTACGAGCAGTACTTC. It translates to CASSVEGGMGYEQYF. The full variable domain, with the rest looked up from reference TRBV9 and TRBJ2-7, is DSGVTQTPKHLITATGQRVTLRCSPRSGDLSVYWYQQSLDQGLQFLIQYYNGEERAKGNILERFSAQQFPDLHSELNLSSLELGDSALYFCASSVEGGMGYEQYFGPGTRLTVT.

This clonotype has at least ten counts. The chain couples TRBV20-1 to TRBJ1-5; D is ambiguous. With 1 base removed from V and 0 bases from J, the gap between germline ends came to 10 bases. This CDR3 region has 15 residues. CDR1 and CDR2 (germline): DFQATT, SNEGSKA (reference sequence). The CDR3 loop reads CSARVGRNSNQPQHF. CDR3 nucleotide sequence: TGCAGTGCTAGAGTGGGCAGAAATAGCAATCAGCCCCAGCATTTT.

This clonotype was observed many times. The germline gene is not matched at one end of the junction; a read error may be the cause. The chain recombines TRBV20-1 with TRBJ2-7; D is uncertain. Germline CDR1 reads DFQATT; CDR2 reads SNEGSKA (reference sequence). The CDR3 spans 10 residues. CDR3 residues: CSALLSEQHF. The CDR3 DNA is TGCAGTGCCCTCCTAAGCGAGCAGCACTTC.

This clonotype was detected many times. The chain links TRBV3-1 to TRBJ1-6; 7 nucleotides line up with TRBD1. CDR3 length equals 17 residues. Trimming at V came to 3 bases and at J to 12 bases, leaving 17 bases not matched to a gene. CDR1 is LGHDT and CDR2 is YNNKEL in the germline V gene (reference sequence). CDR3 coding DNA: TGTGCCAGCAGCCAGGGAAGAACAGGGGCCAGGAGTGAACCCCTCCACTTT. This sequence encodes CASSQGRTGARSEPLHF.

This clonotype was counted ten times or more. This sequence joins TRBV27 and TRBJ1-2, with D possibly TRBD1 on 5 matching bases. V lost 2 bases, J lost 5 bases, and 12 bases lay in between. The germline V gene has CDR1 MNHEY and CDR2 SMNVEV (reference sequence). The length of the CDR3 is 14 residues. This CDR3 is CASSLGGPSYGYTF. The CDR3 DNA sequence: TGTGCCAGCAGTTTAGGGGGACCATCATATGGCTACACCTTC.